This TCR beta chain appears in the sequencing data of a study of Ad26.COV2.S vaccination and SARS-CoV-2 variants. Points from the study as a whole: Relative to placebo recipients, vaccine recipients exhibited elevated spike-specific TCR breadth.

The repertoire was sequenced with immunoSEQ multiplex PCR; TCRdb's copy has only in-frame clones and lacks some. This table has hundreds of thousands of clones, around 87% appearing once. Treatment here: 19 received Ad26.COV2.S at low or high dose, single or two shots; a few received placebo; per-sample allocation not given. Sampling was done on day 63 after the first vaccine or placebo injection. Wuhan-strain SARS-CoV-2 spike was expressed by the Ad26 vector that made up the vaccine. Germline V gene lookup returns CDR1 MGHRA and CDR2 YSYEKL. The CDR3 runs 15 residues. Trimming removed 1 base at V and 5 bases at J, with 14 bases between. To note about this clone: What it binds is not known.

The TCR originated in a person aged 18-60 years who received the Ad26.COV2.S COVID-19 vaccine or a placebo. The chain links TRBV4-1 to TRBJ2-5; TRBD2 might be the D (6 bases). The input for sequencing was peripheral blood, taken in a trial of Ad26.COV2.S vaccine versus placebo. The CDR3 is CASSQGLGDWETQYF. In nucleotides, the CDR3 is TGCGCCAGCAGCCAAGGACTAGGAGACTGGGAGACCCAGTACTTC.